This is a list of T cell receptor beta chains from one sample in a study of blood T cell repertoires in COVID-19. Generated by immunoSEQ multiplex PCR, the TCRdb table keeps only in-frame clones and is missing some. The sample contains more than 70,000 clones, approximately 86% of which appear only once. The sequenced material came from peripheral blood. The receptors come from a man older than 75 with active or convalescent COVID-19. Each CDR3 is given with its conserved first and last residue. The order of the fields is V gene, D gene, J gene, clone size, CDR3 protein, CDR3 DNA. The D gene is left open where the match is weak. A row's size may be missing; if present it is once, few, many or a size class.

TRBV19	NA	TRBJ1-2	NA	CASSIGRNSNYGYTF	TGTGCCAGTAGTATAGGTCGTAATTCTAACTATGGCTACACCTTC
TRBV3-1/TRBV3-2	NA	TRBJ2-7	NA	CASSLSQGYEQYF	TGTGCCAGCAGTCTATCCCAGGGCTACGAGCAGTACTTC
TRBV6-6	TRBD2	TRBJ2-1	NA	CASSYPPSGNYNEQFF	TGTGCCAGCAGTTACCCCCCTAGCGGGAACTACAATGAGCAGTTCTTC
TRBV10-3	NA	TRBJ1-6	NA	CAISETQNSNSPLHF	TGTGCCATCAGTGAGACGCAAAACAGTAATTCACCCCTCCACTTT
TRBV7-8	TRBD1	TRBJ1-2	NA	CASSQRPGTGDDGYTF	TGTGCCAGCAGCCAACGTCCCGGGACAGGGGACGATGGCTACACCTTC
TRBV13	TRBD2	TRBJ2-1	NA	CASSYSGLGALFF	TGTGCCAGCAGCTACAGCGGACTAGGGGCGCTGTTCTTC
TRBV9	NA	TRBJ2-5	NA	CASSQDRETQYF	TGTGCCAGCAGCCAAGACAGGGAGACCCAGTACTTC
TRBV25-1	TRBD1	TRBJ2-1	NA	CASSETGLKNNEQFF	TGTGCCAGCAGTGAGACAGGGTTGAAAAACAATGAGCAGTTCTTC
TRBV28	NA	TRBJ1-3	NA	CASRLGVGNTIYF	TGTGCCAGCAGGTTGGGAGTCGGAAACACCATATATTTT
TRBV3-1/TRBV3-2	NA	TRBJ1-1	NA	CASSQDLSRAFF	TGTGCCAGCAGCCAAGATCTGTCGAGGGCTTTCTTT
TRBV6-9	NA	TRBJ2-3	NA	CASRTCGWSTDTQYF	TGTGCCAGCAGAACATGCGGGTGGAGCACAGATACGCAGTATTTT
TRBV29-1	TRBD1	TRBJ1-1	NA	CSVEALQGSTEAFF	TGCAGCGTTGAGGCCTTACAGGGGAGCACTGAAGCTTTCTTT
TRBV6-2/TRBV6-3	NA	TRBJ2-7	NA	CASSSHSPYEQYF	TGTGCCAGCAGTTCCCACAGTCCCTACGAGCAGTACTTC
TRBV28	TRBD2	TRBJ2-1	NA	CASSLWGSGSDIWQFF	TGTGCCAGCAGTTTATGGGGTAGCGGGAGCGACATCTGGCAGTTCTTC
TRBV6-1	NA	TRBJ1-2	NA	CASSEGIGYGYTF	TGTGCCAGCAGTGAAGGTATCGGCTATGGCTACACCTTC
TRBV7-9	NA	TRBJ2-1	NA	CASSLAVSNEQFF	TGTGCCAGCAGCCTCGCGGTGTCGAATGAGCAGTTCTTC
TRBV4-2	NA	TRBJ2-1	NA	CASSQEPRENEQFF	TGTGCCAGCAGCCAAGAGCCCAGGGAAAATGAGCAGTTCTTC
TRBV18	TRBD1	TRBJ1-1	NA	CASSPPAWDRDTEAFF	TGTGCCAGCTCACCACCGGCCTGGGACAGGGACACTGAAGCTTTCTTT
TRBV18	TRBD1	TRBJ2-2	NA	CASSLGTGRTGELFF	TGTGCCAGCTCACTAGGGACAGGGCGGACCGGGGAGCTGTTTTTT
TRBV19	NA	TRBJ1-1	NA	CAITDSMNTEAFF	TGTGCCATTACGGACAGCATGAACACTGAAGCTTTCTTT
TRBV9	NA	TRBJ2-1	NA	CASSVEESPLPDNEQFF	TGTGCCAGCAGCGTAGAGGAGTCTCCCCTACCTGACAATGAGCAGTTCTTC
TRBV29-1	NA	TRBJ2-7	NA	CSVEGGAVYEQYF	TGCAGCGTTGAAGGGGGAGCAGTATACGAGCAGTACTTC
TRBV27	NA	TRBJ2-7	NA	CASRPFSSYEQYF	TGTGCCAGCAGGCCCTTTAGCTCCTACGAGCAGTACTTC
TRBV28	TRBD1	TRBJ2-7	NA	CASGLGQTYEQYF	TGTGCCAGCGGCCTGGGACAGACCTACGAGCAGTACTTC
TRBV18	TRBD2	TRBJ2-7	once	CASSPPLAASYEQYF	TGTGCCAGCTCACCACCCCTAGCGGCCTCCTACGAGCAGTACTTC
TRBV5-1	TRBD1	TRBJ1-1	NA	CASSRQDRGLTEAFF	TGCGCCAGCAGCAGGCAGGACAGGGGGCTTACTGAAGCTTTCTTT
TRBV29-1	NA	TRBJ2-1	few	CSVSKGGPGEQFF	TGCAGCGTTTCAAAGGGGGGGCCCGGGGAACAGTTCTTC
TRBV6-5	TRBD2	TRBJ2-1	NA	CASSLGLAENNEQFF	TGTGCCAGCAGCCTGGGACTAGCGGAAAACAATGAGCAGTTCTTC
TRBV30	TRBD2	TRBJ2-5	NA	CAWSLGTSGRAGETQYF	TGTGCCTGGAGTCTTGGGACTAGCGGGAGGGCCGGGGAGACCCAGTACTTC
TRBV27	NA	TRBJ1-4	NA	CASSLAFGEKLFF	TGTGCCAGCAGTTTAGCTTTCGGTGAAAAACTGTTTTTT
TRBV4-3	TRBD2	TRBJ2-3	once	CASSQESPGRASDTQYF	TGCGCCAGCAGCCAAGAGTCCCCCGGGAGGGCCTCAGATACGCAGTATTTT
TRBV4-3	NA	TRBJ1-3	NA	CASSQEGGLFGNTIYF	TGCGCCAGCAGCCAAGAAGGCGGGCTGTTTGGAAACACCATATATTTT
TRBV15	TRBD1	TRBJ1-1	NA	CATSRNRGDSNTEAFF	TGTGCCACCAGCAGGAACAGGGGTGACTCTAACACTGAAGCTTTCTTT
TRBV5-6	NA	TRBJ2-3	NA	CASSLISTLTDTQYF	TGTGCCAGCAGCTTAATCTCTACGCTCACAGATACGCAGTATTTT
TRBV4-2	NA	TRBJ2-5	NA	CASSQPGSQETQYF	TGTGCCAGCAGCCAACCTGGCTCCCAAGAGACCCAGTACTTC
TRBV5-1	NA	TRBJ1-5	NA	CASSLDPGHRDNQPQHF	TGCGCCAGCAGCCTAGACCCGGGACATAGAGACAATCAGCCCCAGCATTTT
TRBV7-2	TRBD1	TRBJ1-5	NA	CASSFGTVPSQPQHF	TGTGCCAGCAGCTTCGGGACAGTCCCTAGTCAGCCCCAGCATTTT
TRBV13	TRBD2	TRBJ2-7	NA	CASSLGPPGTSVWSSYEQYF	TGTGCCAGCAGCTTAGGTCCCCCCGGGACTAGCGTTTGGTCGTCCTACGAGCAGTACTTC
TRBV30	TRBD1	TRBJ2-6	NA	CAWSRTGYFGANVLTF	TGTGCCTGGAGTCGGACAGGGTATTTTGGGGCCAACGTCCTGACTTTC
TRBV18	NA	TRBJ2-7	NA	CASSPTQGFGNEQYF	TGTGCCAGCTCACCTACGCAGGGTTTTGGGAACGAGCAGTACTTC